Sequencing of this T cell receptor beta chain was carried out in a study of blood T cell repertoires in COVID-19 (dated by TCRdb to about 2020). For the wider study: The collaborator samples originated in the United States, Italy and Spain and spanned the acute and convalescent phases of COVID-19. The material from the prospective study consisted of cDNA or gDNA derived from T cells, B-cell-depleted T cells, or PBMCs. Subjects who had been exposed to COVID-19, were actively infected with it, or had recovered from it provided the deeply sampled blood TCRbeta repertoires that made up the dataset. The repertoires were released in a freely available public database meant as a resource for research on the immune response to SARS-CoV-2. The samples were drawn from the first 160 participants of the ongoing ImmuneRACE study and from roughly 1,300 subjects provided by 6 global collaborators. Sample metadata almost always included a de-identified subject ID, COVID-19 status, age in years and sex. Where available, HLA class I and class II types were obtained from metadata supplied by the sample provider rather than from assay-based typing. What the authors observed across the whole study: The amount of clinical and demographic metadata varied by source and participant and was provided uncurated.

With regard to this clone: Its antigen is unknown. The input lacks base qualities; no much larger clone sits a single base away.

Enrolling through a virtual design, the prospective study's participants ranged in age from roughly 18 to 89 years and lived across about two dozen United States geographic areas. In the prospective study, participants were assigned to cohorts based on the clinical history participants reported in a screening survey and a study questionnaire. For ImmuneRACE Cohort 3, a participant was defined as recovered based on two consecutive negative NP/OP PCR tests, clearance by a healthcare professional, or resolution of symptoms. In the prospective study, whole blood, serum and a nasopharyngeal or oropharyngeal swab were collected from each participant by mobile phlebotomists. Additional blood draws and questionnaires over an approximately two-month period could optionally be provided by prospective study participants. Prospective study blood samples were shipped either frozen or at room temperature before DNA extraction.

TCRbeta CDR3 regions were amplified from genomic DNA by means of the immunoSEQ Assay, a bias-controlled multiplex PCR. Turning to the authors' computational methods: The number of nucleated cells in each sample was estimated by amplification of reference gene primers within the assay. To quantify the absolute abundance of each unique TCRbeta CDR3 rearrangement, sequence reads were collapsed and filtered. For each sample, productive Simpson clonality was calculated as the square root of Simpson's diversity index over productive rearrangements. Not all clones reach the TCRdb copy of this immuneACCESS table, which keeps in-frame sequences only. Checked studies attribute under half of the gap to unresolved V genes and leave the rest unexplained. That table furnishes V, J and clone size, whereas the DNA furnished D and trimming. This sample has around 300,000 clones in its table, and about 87% of those were observed once. The ten largest clonotypes hold around 2.9% of the sample.

For CDR1 and CDR2, the germline V gene lists KGHSH and LQKENI. V ends up 2 bases short and J 6 bases short, with an unmatched junction base count of 8. The CDR3 sequence holds 16 residues, the cysteine and phenylalanine included. Solely the CDR3 DNA is kept, with 48 bases framed from the first base. Rearrangement joined TRBV18 to TRBJ2-5; 11 of the junction bases match TRBD1. This receptor was taken from a woman aged 50 to 60 who had recovered from COVID-19. Material for sequencing was PBMCs or T cells enriched from blood (not recorded which). The encoded CDR3 is CASSPLRTGGEKTQYF. The nucleotides are TGTGCCAGCTCACCATTACGGACAGGGGGCGAAAAGACCCAGTACTTC.